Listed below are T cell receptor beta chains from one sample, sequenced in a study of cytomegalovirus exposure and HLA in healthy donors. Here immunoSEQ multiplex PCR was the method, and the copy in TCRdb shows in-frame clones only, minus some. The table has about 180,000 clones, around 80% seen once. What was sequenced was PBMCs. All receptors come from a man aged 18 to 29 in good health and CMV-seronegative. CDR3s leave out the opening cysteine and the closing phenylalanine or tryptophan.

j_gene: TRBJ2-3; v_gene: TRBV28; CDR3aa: ASSSPLQIRDTQY
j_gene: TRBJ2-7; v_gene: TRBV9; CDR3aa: ASSPREGLYEQY
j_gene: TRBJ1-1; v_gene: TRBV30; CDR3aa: AWRYRTGTEAF
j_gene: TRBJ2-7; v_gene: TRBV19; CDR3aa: ASSIDRTYEQY
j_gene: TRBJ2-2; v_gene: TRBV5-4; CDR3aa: ASSLDRGYTGELF
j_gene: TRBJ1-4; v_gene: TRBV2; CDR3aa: ASRRGFNEKLF
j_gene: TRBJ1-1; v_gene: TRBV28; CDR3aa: ASTWGTENTEAF
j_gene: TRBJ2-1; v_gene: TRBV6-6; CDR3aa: ASSYSRVYNEQF
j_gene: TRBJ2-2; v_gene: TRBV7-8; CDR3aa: ASSFGFPGELF
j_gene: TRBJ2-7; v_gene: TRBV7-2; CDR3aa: ASSQVQGSYEQY
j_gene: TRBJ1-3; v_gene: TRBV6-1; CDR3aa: ASARAGGSGNTIY
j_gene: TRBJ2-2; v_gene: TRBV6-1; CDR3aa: ASRKPIRNTGELF
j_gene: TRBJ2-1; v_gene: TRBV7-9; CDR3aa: ASSLEARGQF
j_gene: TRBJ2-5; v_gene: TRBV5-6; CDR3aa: ASRVSGKGGETQY
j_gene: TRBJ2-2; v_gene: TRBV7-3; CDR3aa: ASSLGALAGNTGELF
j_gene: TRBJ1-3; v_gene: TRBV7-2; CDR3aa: ASSLATGASGNTIY
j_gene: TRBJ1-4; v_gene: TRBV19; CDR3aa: ASSMELEEKLF
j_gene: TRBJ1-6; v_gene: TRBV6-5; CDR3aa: ASRGQGDNSPLH
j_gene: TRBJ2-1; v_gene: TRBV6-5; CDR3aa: ASSSLFRSGEQF
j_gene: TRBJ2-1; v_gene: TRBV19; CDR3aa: ASSIGGDEQF
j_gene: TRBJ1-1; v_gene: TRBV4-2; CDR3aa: ASSQDQGTEAF
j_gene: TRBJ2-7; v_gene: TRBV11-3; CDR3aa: ASSPRQGSYEQY
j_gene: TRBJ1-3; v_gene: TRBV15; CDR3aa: ATSTTRTGTGNTIY
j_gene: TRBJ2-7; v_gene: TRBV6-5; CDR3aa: ASSYGQRTDGEQY
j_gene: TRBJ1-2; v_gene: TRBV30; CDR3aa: AWDRLGTGSYGYT
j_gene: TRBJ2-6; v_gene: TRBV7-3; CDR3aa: ASRGQGAGANVLT
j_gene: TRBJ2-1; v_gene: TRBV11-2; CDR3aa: ASDAGGYNEQF
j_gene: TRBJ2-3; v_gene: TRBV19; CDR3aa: ASRGGPWGTDTQY
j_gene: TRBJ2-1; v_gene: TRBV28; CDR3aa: ASSSTGGRNEQF
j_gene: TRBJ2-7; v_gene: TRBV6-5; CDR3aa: ASSAGQGVVYEQY
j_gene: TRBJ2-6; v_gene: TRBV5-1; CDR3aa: ASSFTSGSTGANVLT
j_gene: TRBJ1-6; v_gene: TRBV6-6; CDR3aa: ASSSDRVDSPLH
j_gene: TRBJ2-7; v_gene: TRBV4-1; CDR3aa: ASSQDRGTGYEQY
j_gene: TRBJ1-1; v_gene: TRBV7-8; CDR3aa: ASSPRRGGAF
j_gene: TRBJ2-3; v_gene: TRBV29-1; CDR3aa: SVPTGDTQY
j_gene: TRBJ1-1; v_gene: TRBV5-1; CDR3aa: ASSLGGGTGPEAF
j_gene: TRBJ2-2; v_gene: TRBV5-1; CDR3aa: ASLATGGAGELF
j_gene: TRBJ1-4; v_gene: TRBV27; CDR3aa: ASSFTPATNEKLF